The 21 T cell receptor beta chains below all came from one sample that was sequenced in a study of blood T cell repertoires in COVID-19. Profiling relied on immunoSEQ multiplex PCR, and the TCRdb table lists in-frame clones only, not all of them. The sample records roughly 97,000 clones, 90% being singletons. Sequencing was performed on peripheral blood. These receptors all stem from a man in his sixties with acute or convalescent COVID-19.

This clone was detected once. The V gene is TRBV10-1, the J gene TRBJ1-1; no firm D call. Germline CDR1 reads WNHNN; CDR2 reads SYGVQD (reference sequence). This CDR3 has 14 residues. The ends were cut back, 3 bases at V and 5 bases at J, with 13 bases in the middle. The CDR3, as DNA: TGCGCCAGCAGTGACCCAGGCCTAAGAACTGAAGCTTTCTTT. It translates to CASSDPGLRTEAFF.

This chain joins TRBV7-9 and TRBJ2-1; 9 nucleotides line up with TRBD1. J gave up 7 bases and V 5 bases, and 9 bases lay outside the gene matches. This CDR3 spans 15 amino acids. Germline V gives CDR1 SEHNR, CDR2 FQNEAQ (reference sequence). The CDR3 DNA reads as TGTGCCAGCAGCCCCGGGACAGGGATTTGGAATGAGCAGTTCTTC. This codes for CASSPGTGIWNEQFF.

The chain joins TRBV7-8 to TRBJ1-1; the D gene is possibly TRBD1 (5 bases). The germline gives CDR1 SGHVS, CDR2 FQNEAQ. V lost 5 bases to trimming and J lost 0 bases, with 13 bases between them. The CDR3 sequence is 15 residues long. The DNA of the CDR3 is TGTGCCAGCAGCCTACTGGGGCAGGTGAACACTGAAGCTTTCTTT. It yields the protein CASSLLGQVNTEAFF.

The chain links TRBV5-4 to TRBJ2-3; weak D call: TRBD2 (5 bases). This CDR3 comprises 14 residues. The V gene lost 9 bases and the J gene lost 5 bases, with 19 bases spanning the gap. Per the germline V gene, CDR1 is SGHNT and CDR2 is YYREEE (reference sequence). DNA of the CDR3: TGTGCCACCGAGGGAAGCGTTGGAATAGATACGCAGTATTTT. This sequence encodes CATEGSVGIDTQYF.

This sequence joins TRBV5-1 and TRBJ1-1, with D possibly matching TRBD1 (6 bases). Germline CDR1 is SGHRS and CDR2 is YFSETQ. The V end was cut by 0 bases, the J end by 8 bases, with 8 bases between. CDR3 length: 12 residues. The CDR3 loop reads CASSLGGPEAFF. Written as DNA, the CDR3 is TGCGCCAGCAGCTTGGGGGGGCCAGAAGCTTTCTTT.

This clone was picked up one time. This chain uses TRBV6-1 with TRBJ1-5, with TRBD1 as a possible D gene (5 bases). In germline, CDR1 is MNHNS, CDR2 SASEGT. The CDR3 is made up of 16 amino acids. V was cut by 4 bases and J by 1 base, with 14 bases left in between. This chain's CDR3 is CASSGWGEGSNQPQHF. For the CDR3, the DNA is TGTGCCAGCAGTGGATGGGGGGAGGGGAGCAATCAGCCCCAGCATTTT.

The chain links TRBV7-2 to TRBJ2-5, with 13 bases lining up with TRBD2. The CDR3 is made up of 18 amino acids. Trimming removed 1 base from V and 5 bases from J; junction bases left unmatched: 10. Germline CDR1 is SGHTA and CDR2 is FQGNSA. CDR3 region: CASSLGAPLAGGLETQYF. The CDR3 DNA follows: TGTGCCAGCAGCTTAGGGGCCCCACTAGCGGGGGGGCTTGAGACCCAGTACTTC.

The chain links TRBV11-2 to TRBJ1-2, with D perhaps TRBD1 (5 bases). V lost 4 bases and J lost 8, with 20 bases in between. Per the germline V gene, CDR1 is SGHAT and CDR2 is FQNNGV. The CDR3 runs to 15 residues. DNA for the CDR3: TGTGCCAGCAGCTACCAACAGGCTTGGGAAGGAGGCTACACCTTC. Translated, it gives CASSYQQAWEGGYTF. Using reference TRBV11-2 and TRBJ1-2 for the parts outside the CDR3, the full variable domain is EAGVAQSPRYKIIEKRQSVAFWCNPISGHATLYWYQQILGQGPKLLIQFQNNGVVDDSQLPKDRFSAERLKGVDSTLKIQPAKLEDSAVYLCASSYQQAWEGGYTFGSGTRLTVV.

Details on this clone: A read error may produce the germline difference seen at one junction end. The chain combines TRBV5-1 with TRBJ2-1, with 9 positions matching TRBD1. This CDR3 contains 15 residues. From germline, CDR1 is SGHRS and CDR2 YFSETQ. The CDR3 coding sequence is TGCGCCAGCAGTTTACAGGGGGCCCTCTACGATGAGCAGTTCTTC. Its protein is CASSLQGALYDEQFF. Based on the CDR3 plus reference TRBV5-1 and TRBJ2-1, the full variable domain is KAGVTQTPRYLIKTRGQQVTLSCSPISGHRSVSWYQQTPGQGLQFLFEYFSETQRNKGNFPGRFSGRQFSNSRSEMNVSTLELGDSALYLCASSLQGALYDEQFFGPGTRLTVL.

The chain links TRBV15 to TRBJ2-2, with 7 bases identical to TRBD1. The CDR3 covers 18 residues. With 0 bases clipped from V and 5 bases from J, the junction kept 12 bases outside the gene matches. Germline V gene lookup returns CDR1 LNHNV and CDR2 YYDKDF (reference sequence). CDR3 nucleotide sequence: TGTGCCACCAGCAGAGATCGCAGACAGGGTGGAAGAACCGGGGAGCTGTTTTTT. It yields the protein CATSRDRRQGGRTGELFF.

The chain joins TRBV29-1 to TRBJ2-5; D possibly corresponds to TRBD1 (5 bases). Germline assignment: CDR1 SQVTM and CDR2 ANQGSEA. This CDR3 has 15 amino acids. CDR3 DNA sequence: TGCAGGGAACATCCGACAGACGAACCCCAAGAGACCCAGTACTTC. The encoded protein is CREHPTDEPQETQYF.

The chain joins TRBV7-9 to TRBJ1-2; 10 bases map to TRBD1. This CDR3 has 14 amino acids. CDR1 SEHNR and CDR2 FQNEAQ come from the germline V gene (reference sequence). J lost 7 bases, V lost 5 bases, and 7 bases had no gene match. The CDR3 coding sequence is TGTGCCAGCAGCCCCGACAGGGGGCAAAGTGGCTACACCTTC. As protein: CASSPDRGQSGYTF. The variable domain in full, completed from reference TRBV7-9 and TRBJ1-2, reads DTGVSQNPRHKITKRGQNVTFRCDPISEHNRLYWYRQTLGQGPEFLTYFQNEAQLEKSRLLSDRFSAERPKGSFSTLEIQRTEQGDSAMYLCASSPDRGQSGYTFGSGTRLTVV.

The CDR3 protein is CAWSPYAGILNTIYF. CDR3 DNA sequence: TGTGCCTGGAGTCCATACGCCGGGATATTAAACACCATATATTTT. The chain employs TRBV30 and TRBJ1-3; D gene unclear. CDR1 GTSNPN and CDR2 SVGIG come from the germline V gene (reference sequence). CDR3 length: 15 residues. V lost 2 bases to trimming and J lost 6 bases, with 17 bases between them.

The chain couples TRBV4-2 to TRBJ1-2; the match to TRBD1 covers 7 bases. Trimming took 1 base from V and 2 from J; bases not matched to a gene: 1. The germline V gene has CDR1 LGHNA and CDR2 YNFKEQ. The CDR3 is made up of 14 amino acids. The CDR3 loop is CASSQGGQNYGYTF. CDR3 DNA: TGTGCCAGCAGCCAAGGGGGACAGAACTATGGCTACACCTTC.

This clone was detected a few times. CDR3 sequence (DNA): TGTGCCAGCAGCTTATCCCTTAGCACAGATACGCAGTATTTT. This translates into CASSLSLSTDTQYF. This chain joins TRBV13 and TRBJ2-3; D is unclear. Germline loops: CDR1 PRHDT, CDR2 FYEKMQ (reference sequence). The CDR3 runs 14 residues. V lost 2 bases and J 0 bases, leaving 6 bases between the germline ends.

CDR3 coding DNA: TGTGCCAGCAGCTTTGGGGGGAAACTTGAAGCTTTCTTT. Its protein is CASSFGGKLEAFF. V gene TRBV7-9 combines with J gene TRBJ1-1; TRBD1 might be the D (5 bases). Germline lookup yields CDR1 SEHNR and CDR2 FQNEAQ (reference sequence). The CDR3 consists of 13 residues. V shed 3 bases and J shed 7 bases, with 12 bases lying between them. Variable domain in full (rest from reference TRBV7-9 and TRBJ1-1): DTGVSQNPRHKITKRGQNVTFRCDPISEHNRLYWYRQTLGQGPEFLTYFQNEAQLEKSRLLSDRFSAERPKGSFSTLEIQRTEQGDSAMYLCASSFGGKLEAFFGQGTRLTVV.

This chain uses TRBV7-8 with TRBJ2-6; the D is unclear. Trimming removed 3 bases from V and 6 bases from J, with 12 bases in between. Germline V gene sequence: CDR1 SGHVS, CDR2 FQNEAQ. The CDR3 totals 15 residues. This chain's CDR3 is CASSLGPSVANVLTF. In nucleotides, the CDR3 is TGTGCCAGCAGCTTGGGCCCGAGTGTGGCCAACGTCCTGACTTTC.

The chain joins TRBV6-5 to TRBJ1-6, with D unclear. Trimming took 6 bases from V and 7 from J, leaving 16 bases between them. The germline V gene encodes CDR1 MNHEY and CDR2 SVGAGI. The CDR3 length is 15 residues. The CDR3 is CASSPPGNWNSPLHF. The CDR3 DNA reads as TGTGCCAGCAGCCCCCCCGGGAATTGGAATTCACCCCTCCACTTT.

This clone was picked up one time. The chain joins TRBV28 to TRBJ2-2, with TRBD1 matching 7 bases. Germline V gene data show CDR1 as MDHEN and CDR2 as SYDVKM. The CDR3 has 16 amino acids. The junction had 9 bases not matched to a gene; V was cut back by 6 bases and J by 2 bases. CDR3 residues: CASRLGTGVNTGELFF. CDR3 DNA: TGTGCCAGCAGGTTAGGTACAGGGGTAAACACCGGGGAGCTGTTTTTT.

The chain is built from TRBV7-2 and TRBJ1-4, with D possibly TRBD1 on 6 matching bases. The CDR3 length is 15 residues. The V gene lost 1 base and the J gene lost 7 bases, with 13 bases spanning the gap. CDR1 SGHTA and CDR2 FQGNSA come from the germline V gene. CDR3 amino acids: CASSLVGAVGEKLFF. CDR3 nucleotide sequence: TGTGCCAGCAGCTTAGTGGGGGCGGTAGGTGAAAAACTGTTTTTT.

The chain combines TRBV5-6 with TRBJ2-7; 7 bases map to TRBD1. From germline, CDR1 is SGHDT and CDR2 YYEEEE. This CDR3 has 16 amino acids. The V and J ends lost 3 bases and 0 bases, in that order; junction bases with no gene match: 9. The CDR3 region has the DNA TGTGCCAGCAGCTCCCCCGGGACAGCTAGCTCCTACGAGCAGTACGTC. The encoded protein is CASSSPGTASSYEQYV.